This T cell receptor (beta chain) derives from a study of T-cell memory formation after mild COVID-19. Study conclusions and caveats: Detection of some responders pre-infection suggested pre-existing cross-reactive memory T cells participated.

Trimming took off 7 bases at V and 4 bases at J, with 11 bases between the two ends. CDR3 length: 12 residues. Germline V gene data show CDR1 as SGDLS and CDR2 as YYNGEE. TCRdb re-called the 5' RACE reads with MiXCR, one entry per CDR3 protein. The sample contains around 300,000 distinct CDR3 sequences, roughly 18% of which appear only once. A word on this clonotype: What it recognizes is unknown.

The chain is built from TRBV9 and TRBJ1-2; D may be TRBD1 (6 bases). This receptor was taken from a man younger than 30 who had mild COVID-19 (a few samples of this study predate the infection). Cell type and time point are not known. The sample consisted of PBMCs or a T cell subset sorted from them (not recorded which). The CDR3 coding sequence is TGTGCCAGCTACAGGGAGGCCTATGGCTACACCTTC. It encodes CASYREAYGYTF.